The 14 T cell receptor beta chains below were found in one sample sequenced in a study of molecular identifiers for immune sequencing clone quantification (dated 2018 in TCRdb). The library was produced with PCR. For sequencing, an Illumina HiSeq 4000 was employed. TCRdb trimmed public reads at Q25 via fastp, called clones via MiXCR and kept in-frame beta chains. For every CDR3 protein sequence, its rows merge into one entry that carries the most common genes and DNA. The sample has approximately 550,000 distinct CDR3 sequences on record, 20% to 25% of them singletons. Of the sample, about 0.78% falls within the top ten clones. What was sequenced was naive CD8+ T cells from blood, with Jurkat cell RNA spiked in. According to the study, the label for this sample's cell subset or site signals: FACS-sorted CD8+CD4-CCR7+CD45RA+ naive T cells. These receptors originate from a human donor in good health. Some libraries in this study had Jurkat cell RNA spiked in.

The chain recombines TRBV30 with TRBJ1-1; 10 bases align to TRBD1. V lost 1 base to trimming and J lost 4 bases; unmatched junction nucleotides: 6. Germline CDR1 GTSNPN, CDR2 SVGIG (reference sequence). The CDR3 totals 15 residues. The CDR3 reads CAWSGDRGGFTEAFF. CDR3 DNA sequence: TGTGCCTGGAGTGGGGACAGGGGAGGTTTCACTGAAGCTTTCTTT.

In this sample, this clonotype turned up many times. The chain links TRBV4-1 to TRBJ2-7; 13 bases fit TRBD2. The V segment lost 4 bases and the J segment 5 bases; nucleotides outside the gene matches: 5. The CDR3 covers 15 residues. The V gene's germline CDR1 is MGHRA and CDR2 YSYEKL. The CDR3 protein is CASSRGTSGVNEQYF. The CDR3 DNA follows: TGCGCCAGCAGCCGCGGGACTAGCGGGGTCAACGAGCAGTACTTC.

The table lists this clonotype with a few counts. The chain joins TRBV5-5 to TRBJ2-7; no definite D call. Germline V gives CDR1 SGHKS, CDR2 YYEKEE (reference sequence). V gave up 0 bases and J gave up 2 bases, with 12 bases separating them. This CDR3 contains 15 residues. The CDR3 DNA is TGTGCCAGCAGCTTGGACACCTTGAATACCTACGAGCAGTACTTC. This gives the protein CASSLDTLNTYEQYF.

This clonotype has at least ten counts. This sequence joins TRBV20-1 and TRBJ2-7; D not resolved. Germline V gene data show CDR1 as DFQATT and CDR2 as SNEGSKA (reference sequence). Trimming shortened V by 0 bases and J by 2 bases, and 11 bases separated the two germline ends. The CDR3 is 14 amino acids. CDR3 DNA sequence: TGCAGTGCTAGAGAACCCCTTGGGGCCTACGAGCAGTACTTC. Its translation is CSAREPLGAYEQYF.

This clonotype was observed a handful of times. The rearrangement joins TRBV12-3 or TRBV12-4 to TRBJ1-2; possibly TRBD1 for D (6 bases). The CDR3 extends over 13 amino acids. Trimming stripped 3 bases from V and 6 bases from J, with 11 bases between. The CDR3 spells CASSFPGGHGYTF. In nucleotides, the CDR3 is TGTGCCAGCAGTTTTCCCGGGGGCCATGGCTACACCTTC.

In this sample, this clonotype turned up a few times. The rearrangement uses TRBV7-9 and TRBJ1-2, with D unresolved. Germline CDR1 reads SEHNR; CDR2 reads FQNEAQ (reference sequence). The CDR3 is 14 amino acids. V lost 3 bases to trimming and J lost 1 base, with 9 bases between them. The CDR3 DNA reads TGTGCCAGCAGCTTTTCCGGCAGTAACTATGGCTACACCTTC. This translates into CASSFSGSNYGYTF.

This clonotype has more than one count but fewer than ten. This chain links TRBV7-9 with TRBJ2-7; D gene uncertain. Germline V lookup: CDR1 SEHNR, CDR2 FQNEAQ (reference sequence). There are 14 residues in the CDR3. V dropped 6 bases and J dropped 2 bases, with 14 bases sitting between them. DNA for the CDR3: TGTGCCAGCAGTATTAAGGCCATCCCCTACGAGCAGTACTTC. It specifies CASSIKAIPYEQYF.

This clonotype was seen at least ten times. The chain links TRBV19 to TRBJ1-1, with D possibly being TRBD1 (6 bases). The V end lost 7 bases, the J end lost 3 bases, and 9 bases lay between the germline ends. Germline CDR1 is LNHDA and CDR2 is SQIVND (reference sequence). The CDR3 runs to 12 residues. The CDR3 sequence: CASKRGYTEAFF. Here the CDR3 DNA reads TGTGCCAGTAAGAGGGGGTACACTGAAGCTTTCTTT. Full variable domain (rest looked up from reference TRBV19 and TRBJ1-1): DGGITQSPKYLFRKEGQNVTLSCEQNLNHDAMYWYRQDPGQGLRLIYYSQIVNDFQKGDIAEGYSVSREKKESFPLTVTSAQKNPTAFYLCASKRGYTEAFFGQGTRLTVV.

Many counts were recorded for this clonotype. The CDR3 DNA is TGTGCCAGCAGTTTAAGAGGGGGGGGCTACACTGAAGCTTTCTTT. Encoded protein: CASSLRGGGYTEAFF. The chain is built from TRBV27 and TRBJ1-1; the D gene is possibly TRBD1 (6 bases). Germline loops: CDR1 MNHEY, CDR2 SMNVEV (reference sequence). V was shortened by 2 bases and J by 3 bases, with 13 bases between the two germline ends. The CDR3 consists of 15 residues.

The V call is TRBV12-3 or TRBV12-4, the J call TRBJ2-1, with 9 bases matching TRBD2. The CDR3 has 15 amino acids. J was trimmed by 9 bases and V by 6 bases; bases with no gene match: 12. CDR3 amino acids: CASSQMQRGDSEQFF. CDR3 nucleotides: TGTGCCAGCAGCCAAATGCAGCGGGGGGACAGTGAGCAGTTCTTC.

The CDR3 protein is CASRIGGNQPQHF. CDR3 DNA sequence: TGTGCCAGCAGAATAGGGGGGAATCAGCCCCAGCATTTT. V gene TRBV27 combines with J gene TRBJ1-5; tentative D call: TRBD1 (6 bases). The germline V gene has CDR1 MNHEY and CDR2 SMNVEV (reference sequence). There are 13 residues in the CDR3. V lost 6 bases, J lost 4 bases, and 10 bases lay in between.

This clonotype showed up just a few times. The chain couples TRBV20-1 to TRBJ1-5, with D perhaps matching TRBD1 (5 bases). The CDR3 extends over 13 amino acids. V was pared by 1 base and J by 7 bases, with 11 bases between. From germline, CDR1 is DFQATT and CDR2 SNEGSKA (reference sequence). For the CDR3, the DNA is TGCAGTGCTAGAGGGGAGGGGCGGCAGCCCCAGCATTTT. Translation gives CSARGEGRQPQHF.

The table lists this clonotype with many counts. The chain uses TRBV2 and TRBJ2-7; the D is unclear. Germline loops: CDR1 SNHLY, CDR2 FYNNEI. The length of the CDR3 is 12 residues. Trimming pared 2 bases from V and 7 bases from J, leaving 9 bases between. The CDR3 DNA follows: TGTGCCAGCAGTGAATCCGTAGGAGAGCAGTACTTC. Translation gives CASSESVGEQYF.

This clonotype was picked up a small number of times. The CDR3 bases are TGTGCCAGCAGAGGGCGGGGAACACAAGAGACCCAGTACTTC. Amino acid sequence: CASRGRGTQETQYF. This chain joins TRBV12-3 or TRBV12-4 and TRBJ2-5; TRBD2 might be the D (6 bases). The CDR3 length is 14 residues. Trimming cost V 6 bases and J 2 bases, with 13 bases left between them.